This TCR beta chain was sequenced in a study of CD8+CD57+ T cells in acquired aplastic anemia (dated by TCRdb to 2017 to 2018). Turning to the overall study: DNA extracted from sorted CD4+ and CD8+ cells had a mean of around 3.3 ug, with a range of 0.2 to 27.4 ug. Here is what the overall study found, with its caveats: Roughly 30 CD8+ CDR3 sequences were found to be shared between patients and controls, but these sequences appeared to be highly expressed in patients and within the immunodominant clones of the patients. Between patients and healthy controls, no significant difference in CD8+ Simpson's diversity was found (P=0.060).

The study deep-sequenced TCR repertoires of sorted CD4+ and CD8+ blood T cells from severe aplastic anemia patients and healthy subjects. Ficoll-Paque density gradient centrifugation was used to isolate peripheral blood mononuclear cells. Before DNA extraction, CD4+ and CD8+ T cells were sorted by FACS or by magnetic beads. Genomic DNA was used as template for profiling of TCR beta VDJ combinations and CDR3 sequences. TCR repertoire sequencing was run on an Illumina HiSeq 2000. The published analysis was carried out like this. TRBV/TRBJ rearrangement plots, CDR3 size and DJ length profiles, and Simpson's diversity index were used to evaluate the repertoires. The immunodominant clone was defined as the most abundant DNA sequence in deep sequencing data. CDR3 amino acid sequences were screened for sharing across subjects and compared with published repertoires and the VDJdb database. Using fastp at Q25 and MiXCR, TCRdb reprocessed the public reads and kept productive beta chains. Identical CDR3 protein sequences are pooled into one entry, listed with their most common genes and DNA. TCRdb's processing, not the study's, gives the V and J calls here. This sample lists a few hundred thousand distinct CDR3 sequences; about 56% were detected once. 8% of the sample belongs to the ten largest clones.

This clonotype was detected ten times or more. What antigen it recognizes has not been identified. The sample holds no much larger clone one base away, and base qualities are not on file. The germline V gene encodes CDR1 MNHEY and CDR2 SVGEGT. The CDR3 holds 15 amino acids from the cysteine to the phenylalanine. Left in the record is the CDR3 DNA by itself, 45 bases read in frame from the first base. V is cut by 8 bases and J by 2 bases, and the space between the germline ends is 16 bases. The V gene is TRBV6-2 or TRBV6-3 and the J gene is TRBJ1-5, and perhaps TRBD1 as D gene, on 6 matching bases. The sample consisted of sorted CD4+, CD8+, or CD8+CD57+ T cells (not recorded which) from PBMCs. This clonotype originated in a human donor with severe aplastic anemia or a healthy control (not recorded which). The sequence in DNA is TGTGCCAGCTGCCACGAGGGGGGCGGCAATCAGCCCCAGCATTTT. It is translated as CASCHEGGGNQPQHF.